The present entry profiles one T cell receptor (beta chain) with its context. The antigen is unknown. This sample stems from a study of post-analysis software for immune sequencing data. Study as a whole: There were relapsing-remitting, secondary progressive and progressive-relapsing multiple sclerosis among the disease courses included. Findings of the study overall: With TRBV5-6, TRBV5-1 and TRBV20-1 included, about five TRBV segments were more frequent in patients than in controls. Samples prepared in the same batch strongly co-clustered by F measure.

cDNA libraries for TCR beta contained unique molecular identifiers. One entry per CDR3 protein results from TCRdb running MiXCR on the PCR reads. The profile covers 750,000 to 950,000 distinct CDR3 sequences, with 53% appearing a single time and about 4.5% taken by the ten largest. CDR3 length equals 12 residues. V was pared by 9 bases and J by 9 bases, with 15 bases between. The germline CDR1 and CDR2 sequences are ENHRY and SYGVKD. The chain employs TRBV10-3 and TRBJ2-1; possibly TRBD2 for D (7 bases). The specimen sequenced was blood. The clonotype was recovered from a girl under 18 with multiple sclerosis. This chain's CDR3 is CAIGGPGGEQFF. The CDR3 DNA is TGTGCCATTGGGGGGCCGGGGGGTGAGCAGTTCTTC.